The 28 T cell receptor beta chains presented below share a single source sample, sequenced in a study of metastatic and nonmetastatic thyroid tumors. Thyroid surgery was preceded by no treatment in any patient. TCRdb re-called clones via MiXCR from the PCR reads. The sample has about 33,000 clones; about 10% are singletons. Sequencing was done on a sample of blood. These receptors came from a female donor with papillary thyroid cancer or a benign thyroid nodule (not recorded which). Some clones in this sample may be carry-over from other donors' samples.

This clone has at least ten counts. V and J are TRBV12-3 or TRBV12-4 and TRBJ1-6; tentatively, D is TRBD1 (6 bases). V was shortened by 6 bases and J by 2 bases, with 14 bases between the two germline ends. The CDR3 loop spans 16 amino acids. The CDR3 region has the DNA TGTGCCAGCAGCTCACCAGGGGACGCCTATAATTCACCCCTCCACTTT. Amino acid sequence: CASSSPGDAYNSPLHF.

This clone came up many times. The CDR3 protein is CASSYQAAGGIWTGELFF. The CDR3 nucleotides are TGTGCCAGCAGTTACCAAGCAGCGGGAGGAATTTGGACCGGGGAGCTGTTTTTT. The chain uses TRBV6-2 or TRBV6-3 and TRBJ2-2; 9 bases match TRBD2. The ends lost 2 bases at V and 5 bases at J; junction bases unmatched: 12. Germline V gives CDR1 MNHEY, CDR2 SVGEGT. This CDR3 has 18 residues.

This clone was detected ten times or more. In the same sample, other DNA sequences code for this CDR3. V is TRBV5-1 and J is TRBJ2-7, with 9 bases aligning to TRBD1. The CDR3 contains 15 residues. V shed 0 bases, J shed 3 bases, and the junction held 4 bases outside the gene matches. Germline V gene data show CDR1 as SGHRS and CDR2 as YFSETQ. The CDR3: CASSLAGTGNYEQYF. The CDR3 bases are TGCGCCAGCAGCTTGGCGGGGACAGGGAACTACGAGCAGTACTTC.

This clone has at least ten counts. The V call is TRBV3-1, the J call TRBJ1-3; tentative D call: TRBD1 (5 bases). Germline CDR1 LGHDT, CDR2 YNNKEL (reference sequence). The CDR3 totals 15 residues. Trimming left V 4 bases short and J 3 bases short, with 13 bases between. CDR3 amino acids: CASSPGLGSGNTIYF. As DNA, the CDR3 is TGTGCCAGCAGCCCAGGGTTAGGTAGTGGAAACACCATATATTTT.

Points on this clone: This may stem from a read error, because a much larger clone lies one nucleotide away. The same CDR3 also results from other DNA sequences found in this sample. This chain uses TRBV4-3 with TRBJ2-3; D ambiguous. The germline gives CDR1 LGHNA, CDR2 YSLEER. Trimming left V 0 bases short and J 3 bases short, with 7 bases between. CDR3 size: 14 residues. CDR3 loop: CASSQDRDTDTQYF. In nucleotides, the CDR3 is TGCGCCAGCAGCCAAGATCGCGATACAGATACGCAGTATTTT.

Many counts were recorded for this clone. The rearrangement uses TRBV28 and TRBJ2-5, with 13 positions matching TRBD2. Germline CDR1 and CDR2: MDHEN and SYDVKM. V dropped 7 bases and J dropped 8; count of bases not matched to a gene: 7. The CDR3 spans 14 residues. The CDR3 bases are TGTGCCAGCAACCCAGGACTAGCGGGGGTCACCCAGTACTTC. Amino acid sequence: CASNPGLAGVTQYF.

In its sample, this clone was seen many times. The chain employs TRBV4-3 and TRBJ1-3, with D perhaps matching TRBD1 (5 bases). The V gene's germline CDR1 is LGHNA and CDR2 YSLEER. V dropped 0 bases and J dropped 2 bases, with 11 bases sitting between them. The CDR3 extends over 16 amino acids. Here the CDR3 DNA reads TGCGCCAGCAGCCAAGATCGGGGACCACCTGGAAACACCATATATTTT. Its translation is CASSQDRGPPGNTIYF.

Ten or more counts support this clone. In nucleotides, the CDR3 is TGTGCCAGCAGTTACGATCCTCCAAGACTAGCGGGAGGGCCTGGAGGGGAGACCCAGTACTTC. Protein product: CASSYDPPRLAGGPGGETQYF. The V gene is TRBV6-6, the J gene TRBJ2-5, with 14 bases fitting TRBD2. Germline V lookup: CDR1 MNHNY, CDR2 SVGAGI (reference sequence). The length of the CDR3 is 21 residues. The ends lost 2 bases at V and 5 bases at J; junction bases unmatched: 19.

This clone has at least ten counts. The rearrangement joins TRBV20-1 to TRBJ1-1; D possibly corresponds to TRBD1 (6 bases). CDR3 length equals 15 residues. V lost 6 bases and J 5 bases, leaving 22 bases between the germline ends. Looked up from germline, CDR1 is DFQATT and CDR2 is SNEGSKA (reference sequence). The CDR3, as DNA: TGCAGTGCGCACTCTGCTACTGCAGGGGAGACTGAAGCTTTCTTT. Translating gives CSAHSATAGETEAFF.

This clone occurred a few times. One end of the junction fails to match germline, which may point to a read error. The chain employs TRBV19 and TRBJ2-1; D unclear. Germline lookup yields CDR1 LNHDA and CDR2 SQIVND (reference sequence). This CDR3 has 15 residues. The CDR3 loop reads CACSISGSACNEQFF. CDR3 nucleotide sequence: TGTGCCTGTAGTATTTCGGGCAGCGCGTGCAATGAGCAGTTCTTC.

This clone occurred many times. The CDR3 DNA sequence: TGCAGCGTTCCACTCACAGGGGCTAGCACAGATACGCAGTATTTT. It specifies CSVPLTGASTDTQYF. This chain uses TRBV29-1 with TRBJ2-3; 7 bases agree with TRBD1. This CDR3 comprises 15 residues. The V and J ends lost 5 bases and 0 bases, in that order; junction bases with no gene match: 8. CDR1 and CDR2 from the germline V gene are SQVTM and ANQGSEA.

This clone has ten or more counts. The chain has TRBV2 and TRBJ2-7, with TRBD2 matching 8 bases. The CDR3 is 14 amino acids. V was clipped by 5 bases and J by 7 bases; unmatched bases: 10. Per germline, CDR1 SNHLY and CDR2 FYNNEI. In DNA form, the CDR3 reads TGTGCCAGCAGTCTCCTAGCGGGCCTCTTGGAGCAGTACTTC. It translates to CASSLLAGLLEQYF.

The chain is built from TRBV12-3 or TRBV12-4 and TRBJ2-2; D is undetermined. The CDR3 loop spans 13 amino acids. Trimming took 5 bases from V and 6 from J, leaving 10 bases between them. The CDR3 DNA is TGTGCCAGCAGTCCCGGGTTGGCCGGGGAGCTGTTTTTT. Translated, it gives CASSPGLAGELFF.

This clone occurred many times. The chain's CDR3 is CASSGTYSGRAKSHGNEQFF. CDR3 in DNA: TGTGCCAGCAGTGGAACTTATAGCGGGAGGGCCAAGTCCCATGGGAATGAGCAGTTCTTC. The chain recombines TRBV6-4 with TRBJ2-1, with 11 bases aligning to TRBD2. Trimming cost V 4 bases and J 7 bases; bases outside gene matches: 21. The CDR3 totals 20 residues. Germline CDR1 is MRHNA and CDR2 is SNTAGT.

This clone was detected many times. The rearrangement joins TRBV2 to TRBJ2-3; 7 nucleotides match TRBD2. Germline trimming cut 2 bases from V and 2 bases from J; bases unmatched to any gene: 4. The CDR3 loop spans 15 amino acids. Germline-derived CDR1 and CDR2 are SNHLY and FYNNEI. The chain's CDR3 is CASSERGTTTDTQYF. The CDR3 nucleotides read TGTGCCAGCAGTGAACGAGGGACTACCACAGATACGCAGTATTTT.

This clone was seen many times. J is TRBJ2-3 and V is TRBV9, with D perhaps matching TRBD1 or TRBD2 (5 bases each). Germline CDR1 and CDR2: SGDLS and YYNGEE. V dropped 3 bases and J dropped 5 bases, with 19 bases sitting between them. The CDR3 contains 16 residues. This chain's CDR3 is CASSGSRGRQVDTQYF. The CDR3 nucleotides are TGTGCCAGCAGCGGGTCTAGGGGACGGCAAGTAGATACGCAGTATTTT.

The sample holds many counts of this clone. The J gene is TRBJ1-5, the V gene TRBV6-2 or TRBV6-3; possibly TRBD1 for D (6 bases). With 6 bases removed from V and 1 base from J, the gap between germline ends came to 19 bases. CDR1 is MNHEY, CDR2 SVGEGT, per germline. This CDR3 is 17 amino acids long. The CDR3 region is CASRQRRQERSNQPQHF. The CDR3, as DNA: TGTGCCAGCAGACAAAGGAGACAGGAAAGGAGCAATCAGCCCCAGCATTTT.

The chain uses TRBV20-1 and TRBJ2-5, with D perhaps matching TRBD2 (6 bases). V was shortened by 1 base and J by 7 bases, with 16 bases between the two germline ends. Germline lookup yields CDR1 DFQATT and CDR2 SNEGSKA (reference sequence). CDR3 length: 14 residues. The CDR3 DNA follows: TGCAGTGCTAGAGGTGGGGACTCTTTTCCGACCCAGTACTTC. Its protein is CSARGGDSFPTQYF.

This clone has ten or more counts. The chain combines TRBV5-1 with TRBJ1-3, with a tentative D call TRBD1 (6 bases). The CDR3 is 14 residues long. Germline CDR1 and CDR2: SGHRS and YFSETQ. The V gene lost 10 bases and the J gene lost 2 bases, with 16 bases spanning the gap. CDR3 protein: CASSPGAAGNTIYF. CDR3 nucleotides: TGCGCCTCCTCCCCGGGGGCGGCTGGAAACACCATATATTTT.

This clone was observed at least ten times. The V and J genes are TRBV25-1 and TRBJ2-2; no clear D. Germline-derived CDR1 and CDR2 are MGHDK and SYGVNS. Trimming pared 3 bases from V and 4 bases from J, leaving 12 bases between. This CDR3 contains 15 residues. CDR3 residues: CASSEDLTRTGELFF. The CDR3 nucleotides read TGTGCCAGCAGTGAGGACCTCACACGCACCGGGGAGCTGTTTTTT.

The table lists this clone with many counts. V usage is TRBV10-1 and J usage is TRBJ2-1; the match to TRBD2 covers 9 bases. Germline loops: CDR1 WNHNN, CDR2 SYGVQD (reference sequence). CDR3 size: 17 residues. V dropped 4 bases and J dropped 6; count of bases not matched to a gene: 13. The CDR3 sequence is CASSGGPASGTLNEQFF. CDR3 DNA: TGCGCCAGCAGTGGCGGCCCGGCTAGCGGGACACTCAATGAGCAGTTCTTC.

This clone was found many times. The genes are TRBV18 and TRBJ2-1; 9 nucleotides line up with TRBD2. Germline CDR1 KGHSH, CDR2 LQKENI. This CDR3 comprises 15 residues. V gave up 0 bases and J gave up 4 bases; unmatched junction bases: 1. DNA for the CDR3: TGTGCCAGCTCACCACCGACTAGCGGATACAATGAGCAGTTCTTC. This sequence encodes CASSPPTSGYNEQFF.

This clone was observed many times. Other nucleotide sequences in the sample specify the same CDR3. The chain joins TRBV9 to TRBJ1-5; unclear D gene. V was pared by 4 bases and J by 7 bases, with 18 bases between. Germline V gives CDR1 SGDLS, CDR2 YYNGEE. The CDR3 runs to 15 residues. DNA for the CDR3: TGTGCCAGCAGCCCCTCTGGCGGGGTGGACCAGCCCCAGCATTTT. Its translation: CASSPSGGVDQPQHF.

This clone is medium-sized by share. This rearrangement joins TRBV20-1 to TRBJ2-7; the match to TRBD2 covers 7 bases. This CDR3 is built from 14 residues. Germline CDR1 and CDR2: DFQATT and SNEGSKA (reference sequence). J lost 3 bases, V lost 2 bases, and 7 bases had no gene match. The CDR3, as DNA: TGCAGTGCTAGATCCGGGGGGAGCGACTACGAGCAGTACTTC. Encoded protein: CSARSGGSDYEQYF.

This clone was counted at least ten times. The chain joins TRBV5-1 to TRBJ2-7; D is undetermined. V was cut by 0 bases and J by 5 bases, with 15 bases left in between. The CDR3 covers 15 residues. From germline, CDR1 is SGHRS and CDR2 YFSETQ. The CDR3 reads CASSLGVGPNNEQYF. As DNA, the CDR3 is TGCGCCAGCAGCTTGGGTGTGGGTCCGAACAACGAGCAGTACTTC.

This clone occurred many times. Sequence at one end of the junction differs from germline and may be a read error. This sequence joins TRBV20-1 and TRBJ1-2; unclear D gene. CDR1 is DFQATT, CDR2 SNEGSKA, per germline (reference sequence). The CDR3 spans 18 residues. CDR3 sequence reads: CSAGDHSRVGAINYGYTF. CDR3 DNA: TGCAGTGCTGGAGATCATTCTCGGGTCGGAGCCATTAACTATGGCTACACCTTC.

This clone was found a few times. V is TRBV12-3 or TRBV12-4 and J is TRBJ2-3, with D perhaps matching TRBD1 (6 bases). CDR3 length equals 16 residues. The V and J ends lost 7 bases and 1 base respectively, with 18 bases between them. This CDR3 reads CASTKRQVHGTDTQYF. DNA of the CDR3: TGTGCCAGCACCAAAAGACAGGTGCATGGCACAGATACGCAGTATTTT.

This clone has at least ten counts. The chain couples TRBV19 to TRBJ2-7; possibly TRBD2 for D (6 bases). V gave up 5 bases and J gave up 4 bases, with 12 bases separating them. Germline V gene data show CDR1 as LNHDA and CDR2 as SQIVND (reference sequence). CDR3 length equals 13 residues. For the CDR3, the DNA is TGTGCCAGTAGTTTCACCGGGGGATACGAGCAGTACTTC. Its translation is CASSFTGGYEQYF. Looking up the rest from reference TRBV19 and TRBJ2-7 gives the full variable domain: DGGITQSPKYLFRKEGQNVTLSCEQNLNHDAMYWYRQDPGQGLRLIYYSQIVNDFQKGDIAEGYSVSREKKESFPLTVTSAQKNPTAFYLCASSFTGGYEQYFGPGTRLTVT.